This T cell receptor beta chain emerged from a study of vaccination effects on CD4 cells after COVID-19 (dated by TCRdb to between 2022 and 2023). In the study overall: Each participant received two doses of an mRNA SARS-CoV-2 vaccine, either BNT162b2 or mRNA-1273. Altogether, around eleven COVID-19 convalescent patients and a few SARS-CoV-2-naive healthy vaccine recipients made up the full study. SARS-CoV-2 spike-specific CD4+ TCR repertoires from before and after mRNA vaccination were compared in COVID-19 convalescent patients and in infection-naive vaccine recipients. Cultures from other donors in the study were sequenced using the Oncomine TCR Beta short-read assay on an Illumina iSeq 100. Overall study results and their limits: Both infection-induced and vaccine-induced clones contracted markedly at late post-vaccination timepoints, which is consistent with waning T cell responses. In healthy vaccine recipients, vaccine-induced clones were almost all SARS-CoV-2 mono-reactive, with only 1 of 255 cross-reactive with common cold coronaviruses. Only a small number of convalescent patients were included, and no early post-infection timepoints were available, which limited the study.

CDR3 length: 17 amino acids, cysteine to phenylalanine. The sequence is cut down to CDR3 DNA, 51 bases in frame from base 1. Reading the germline V gene gives CDR1 KGHDR and CDR2 SFDVKD. Relative to germline, V is 5 bases shorter and J is 4 bases shorter, with 22 bases between their ends. The library was made by the immunoSEQ multiplex PCR assay. TCR beta CDR3 sequencing was performed on DNA from the cultured, isolated CD4+ T cells. On the study's bioinformatics: Non-productive TCR sequences were removed and reads were trimmed to the CDR3 region, keeping CDR3s of at least 7 amino acids. The MANAFEST web app was used to pick out antigen-specific clonotypes by comparing their expansion in peptide wells with that in reference cultures. For clones to be considered positive, expansion at FDR<0.05 versus reference and all other wells, an odds ratio above 5, and a frequency above 0.1% in two replicate wells were required. A clonotype was called cross-reactive if it was significantly expanded both in SARS-CoV-2 spike wells and in at least one common cold coronavirus spike condition. Using the stringdist R package, CDR3 similarity was measured by Levenshtein distance, and unrooted trees were constructed with ape in R 3.6.1. Here the immuneACCESS table is served through TCRdb, limited to in-frame sequences with V and J called. Missing clones are a known gap in these copies; in checked studies unresolved V genes cover under half, and the rest lacks a known reason. D and trimming were read from the DNA, whereas the V and J calls and clone size are those reported in that table. The sample profile shows about 73,000 clones; 78% of them were found once. The top ten clonotypes cover about 11% of the sample.

Comments on this clone: The antigen it binds to is not known. No base-level quality is on record; no much larger clone is a single base apart.

In the ViraFEST assay, PBMC were stimulated with viral peptide pools, and TCR sequencing was then used to find antigen-specific CD4+ T cell clonotypes based on their expansion. After less than 13 days of culture, CD4+ T cells were isolated with the EasySep CD4+ T cell isolation kit. The absence of prior SARS-CoV-2 infection in healthy vaccine recipients was confirmed by negative nucleocapsid antibodies before and after vaccination. About 2.2 million PBMC per well were cultured in IMDM with roughly 5% human AB serum, 10 IU/ml IL-2 and gentamicin, plus 10 ug/ml peptides. On days 3 and 7, half of the culture medium was replaced with fresh IL-2-containing medium. Unless otherwise noted, each peptide stimulation condition was cultured in triplicate wells. Using Ficoll-Paque Plus gradient centrifugation, PBMC were separated from whole blood and then either used fresh or cryopreserved at -140C. The spike proteins of SARS-CoV-2 and of the common cold coronaviruses HCoV-NL63, HCoV-OC43 and HCoV-229E were spanned by overlapping peptide pools. The QIAamp micro DNA kit was used to extract genomic DNA from the cultured CD4+ T cells.

The chain couples TRBV24-1 to TRBJ1-1; TRBD1 is perhaps the D gene, given 5 matching bases. This specimen consisted of CD4+ T cells from PBMCs cultured with SARS-CoV-2 spike peptides, obtained before COVID-19 vaccination. This specimen's cell subset or site label, per the study, means: SARS-CoV-2 spike overlapping peptide pool stimulation. The TCR originated in a human donor who received a COVID-19 vaccine. The DNA reads as follows: TGTGCCACCAGTGGCCGCCGTCGGGACCGAGAAGGCACTGAAGCTTTCTTT. Translation gives CATSGRRRDREGTEAFF.